Listed below are T cell receptor beta chains from one sample, sequenced in a study of shared clonotypes between healthy human individuals. TCRdb's copy holds only in-frame clones and misses some; the assay was immunoSEQ multiplex PCR. Among nearly 750,000 clones listed, 72% were seen once. The sequencing input was memory CD4+ T cells sorted from blood. The receptors shown here come from a woman aged 25 to 39 in good health. Each CDR3 is given with its conserved first and last residue. A D gene is named only where the DNA matches it firmly. Rows may omit the clone size; those that give it use once, few, many or a size class.

abundance: -; d_gene: TRBD2; v_gene: TRBV28; j_gene: TRBJ2-3; CDR3nt: TGTGCCAGCAGTTTAGGTAGCGGGATTGGAGATACGCAGTATTTT; CDR3aa: CASSLGSGIGDTQYF
abundance: -; d_gene: -; v_gene: TRBV6-1; j_gene: TRBJ2-6; CDR3nt: TGTGCCATACCACAGGGCCTCTCTGGGGCCAACGTCCTGACTTTC; CDR3aa: CAIPQGLSGANVLTF
abundance: -; d_gene: TRBD1; v_gene: TRBV6-1; j_gene: TRBJ1-2; CDR3nt: TGTGCCAGCAGTCGACCGACAGGGTTAAACGGCTACACCTTC; CDR3aa: CASSRPTGLNGYTF
abundance: few; d_gene: -; v_gene: TRBV20-1; j_gene: TRBJ2-4; CDR3nt: TGCAGTGCTAGAGGGTACATTCAGTACTTC; CDR3aa: CSARGYIQYF
abundance: -; d_gene: -; v_gene: TRBV27; j_gene: TRBJ2-7; CDR3nt: TGTGCCAGCAGTTCCTGGGGTTCCTACGAGCAGTACTTC; CDR3aa: CASSSWGSYEQYF
abundance: -; d_gene: TRBD1; v_gene: TRBV2; j_gene: TRBJ1-2; CDR3nt: TGTGCCAGCACCCGGACAGGCCAGATTAACTATGGCTACACCTTC; CDR3aa: CASTRTGQINYGYTF
abundance: few; d_gene: -; v_gene: TRBV7-2; j_gene: TRBJ1-5; CDR3nt: TGTGCCAGCAGCCCCGACGTCAACAATCAGCCCCAGCATTTT; CDR3aa: CASSPDVNNQPQHF
abundance: -; d_gene: TRBD2; v_gene: TRBV5-6; j_gene: TRBJ2-1; CDR3nt: TGTGCCAGCAGCTTTACGGGTAGCGGGTGGGGGAATGAGCAGTTCTTC; CDR3aa: CASSFTGSGWGNEQFF
abundance: once; d_gene: -; v_gene: TRBV18; j_gene: TRBJ1-5; CDR3nt: TGTGCCAGCTCGGGGGCAGGTACGGGCAATCAGCCCCAGCATTTT; CDR3aa: CASSGAGTGNQPQHF
abundance: many; d_gene: -; v_gene: TRBV5-1; j_gene: TRBJ2-1; CDR3nt: TGCGCCAGCAGCTCGGACAGTAGCTCCTACAATGAGCAGTTCTTC; CDR3aa: CASSSDSSSYNEQFF